This T cell receptor beta chain was sequenced during a study of cytomegalovirus exposure and HLA in healthy donors. Overall study results and limits: Previous analysis showed most TCR beta V segments were productive about 87% or about 30% of the time.

Trimming took off 3 bases at V and 8 bases at J, with 13 bases between the two ends. The CDR3 length is 14 residues. Per germline, CDR1 KGHSH and CDR2 LQKENI. The PCR ran on 60 Vbeta and 13 Jbeta primers. Measured with immunoSEQ multiplex PCR; TCRdb has only the in-frame clones, and not every one. The table has 100,000 to 150,000 clones, around four fifths seen once. With respect to this clone: Its antigen is as yet unknown.

Sample: PBMCs. This rearrangement joins TRBV18 to TRBJ1-4; D is undetermined. The TCR originated in a male donor in good health and CMV-seronegative. The CDR3 reads CASSPTSGWEKLFF. The CDR3 region has the DNA TGTGCCAGCTCACCGACCTCGGGGTGGGAAAAACTGTTTTTT.